This T cell receptor (beta chain) was identified in a study of T cell changes during pregnancy in multiple sclerosis. The method was immunoSEQ multiplex PCR; TCRdb's version includes in-frame clones alone and lacks a portion of them. The sample holds around 69,000 clones, around nine tenths seen once. This receptor was obtained from a female donor in good health, enrolled as a control in a pregnancy study. This sample comprised peripheral blood, obtained in the second trimester of pregnancy.

CDR3 sequence (DNA): TGTGCCAGCAGGGACAGCTCTGGAAACACCATATATTTT. Translated: CASRDSSGNTIYF. The chain carries TRBV7-9 and TRBJ1-3; D possibly corresponds to TRBD1 (6 bases). The CDR3 sequence is 13 residues long. The V gene lost 6 bases and the J gene lost 0 bases, with 6 bases spanning the gap. Per germline, CDR1 SEHNR and CDR2 FQNEAQ (reference sequence).